This T cell receptor (beta chain) was sequenced for a study of early T cells in non-severe SARS-CoV-2 infection. About the study: Sequenced material consisted of bulk RNA (from unsorted whole blood), and chains were unpaired. Notes on the study in general: The VDJdb matching leaned toward anti-spike CD8 responses and overlooked private and CD4 specificities.

Concerning this clonotype itself: Its antigen is not identified.

The CDR3 is 15 residues long. The germline gives CDR1 SEHNR, CDR2 FQNEAQ (reference sequence). Germline trimming cut 7 bases from V and 4 bases from J; bases unmatched to any gene: 11. Individual cDNA molecules each received unique molecular identifiers attached to them. TCRdb passed the 5' RACE reads through MiXCR, listing each CDR3 protein once. This sample has about 26,000 distinct CDR3 sequences, with 4% to 5.5% found just once. The J gene is TRBJ2-7, the V gene TRBV7-9; TRBD2 agrees at 9 bases. This sequence was found in an adult who was a healthcare worker with PCR-confirmed SARS-CoV-2 infection or an uninfected control (not recorded which). Sequenced material: whole blood. DNA for the CDR3: TGTGCCAGCAACAGAGGGGCGGGAGGGCCTTACGAGCAGTACTTC. As protein: CASNRGAGGPYEQYF.